A single sample is the source of the 5 T cell receptor beta chains below, sequenced in a study of blood T cell repertoires in COVID-19. The data were produced by immunoSEQ multiplex PCR, yet TCRdb's version contains in-frame clones alone and is incomplete. The sample comprises about 250,000 clones, roughly 80% of which are singletons, and roughly 10% rests with the top ten. The source material was peripheral blood. The receptors were gathered from a man older than 75 with acute or convalescent COVID-19.

This clone has a single count. The rearrangement uses TRBV7-6 and TRBJ1-3; 12 nucleotides line up with TRBD1. CDR1 and CDR2 from the germline V gene are SGHVS and FNYEAQ. The CDR3 sequence is 17 residues long. V lost 1 base to trimming and J lost 4 bases; unmatched junction nucleotides: 5. CDR3 DNA sequence: TGTGCCAGCAGCTTAGAAGGGACAGGGGGCTGGGGAAACACCATATATTTT. This gives the protein CASSLEGTGGWGNTIYF.

The genes are TRBV27 and TRBJ2-5, with D maybe TRBD1 (5 bases). The CDR3 is 16 residues long. The V gene's germline CDR1 is MNHEY and CDR2 SMNVEV (reference sequence). The V gene lost 1 base and the J gene lost 2 bases, with 14 bases spanning the gap. In nucleotides, the CDR3 is TGTGCCAGCAGTTTATGGGCAGGGAAGGGACAAGAGACCCAGTACTTC. Translation gives CASSLWAGKGQETQYF.

This chain joins TRBV27 and TRBJ1-1; D call uncertain. The CDR3 is 15 residues long. The V gene lost 2 bases and the J gene lost 1 base, with 11 bases spanning the gap. Germline V gene sequence: CDR1 MNHEY, CDR2 SMNVEV (reference sequence). Here the CDR3 reads CASSLRRLGNTEAFF. The CDR3 DNA follows: TGTGCCAGCAGTTTAAGGAGGCTGGGGAACACTGAAGCTTTCTTT.

The chain is built from TRBV5-1 and TRBJ1-1; TRBD1 is a possible D gene (6 bases). This CDR3 region has 15 residues. From germline, CDR1 is SGHRS and CDR2 YFSETQ. V lost 4 bases and J 2 bases, leaving 15 bases between the germline ends. In DNA, the CDR3 is TGCGCCAGCAGCCAAGGGACAACCGCTAACACTGAAGCTTTCTTT. Its protein product is CASSQGTTANTEAFF.

This clone showed up just a few times. The chain employs TRBV3-1 (or the pseudogene TRBV3-2) and TRBJ2-7; TRBD2 matches at 8 bases. The CDR3 spans 15 residues. V shed 6 bases, J shed 6 bases, and the junction held 13 bases outside the gene matches. Germline-derived CDR1 and CDR2 are LGHDT and YNNKEL (reference sequence). The CDR3 region is CASSSGGTRGSEQYF. In nucleotides, the CDR3 is TGTGCCAGCAGTTCCGGTGGGACTAGGGGTTCCGAGCAGTACTTC.